A selection of T cell receptor beta chains follows, all from one sample in a study of shared clonotypes between healthy human individuals. Libraries were prepared by immunoSEQ multiplex PCR; TCRdb keeps only in-frame clonotypes and omits some of them. The data show some 1,400,000 clones, roughly 96% seen once. Sequenced material: naive CD4+ T cells sorted from blood. These receptors all stem from a man between 25 and 39 years old in good health. The conserved cysteine and the conserved F or W are not part of the CDR3 here. D genes are given only for firm matches.

TRBD2 TRBJ2-7 TRBV6-1 ASSEAGTTGEQY
. TRBJ2-2 TRBV27 ASAPGRGEPGELF
. TRBJ2-7 TRBV5-6 ASSFGPGGSSYEQY
TRBD1 TRBJ2-5 TRBV5-1 ASSPGQGMGETQY
TRBD1 TRBJ2-7 TRBV19 ATSDPGQSSYEQY
TRBD2 TRBJ2-1 TRBV28 ASSPRRTSGGSYNEQF
. TRBJ2-7 TRBV5-4 ASSSRDWGEQY
TRBD1 TRBJ2-7 TRBV5-1 ASSLGGDRGSYEQY
. TRBJ1-2 TRBV7-2 ASSSSPRYGYT
. TRBJ2-3 TRBV7-9 ASSRDLRATDTQY
. TRBJ2-2 TRBV28 ASSPRRTTGELF
. TRBJ2-3 TRBV10-3 AISTTGGRDTQY
. TRBJ1-1 TRBV11-2 ASSLGIGGLTEAF
. TRBJ1-1 TRBV5-1 ASSRPGSTSF
. TRBJ2-1 TRBV21-1 ASRNEMLHHSDNEQF
TRBD1 TRBJ1-5 TRBV13 ASSLGQGRGRQPQH
. TRBJ1-1 TRBV14 ASSQVRGEAF
. TRBJ2-2 TRBV9 ASSGRPTGTGELF
TRBD2 TRBJ2-5 TRBV5-4 ASSGRGGQETQY
. TRBJ2-1 TRBV27 ASSFSPSGREQF
. TRBJ2-2 TRBV18 ASSPLEGTGELF
TRBD2 TRBJ2-5 TRBV6-5 ASSYLSGIGETQY
TRBD1 TRBJ1-1 TRBV5-8 ASSYHRGRYTEAF
. TRBJ2-7 TRBV18 ASSAERAGAQIYEQY
TRBD1 TRBJ1-4 TRBV10-3 AISGGQSNEKLF
. TRBJ1-4 TRBV4-1 ASSQRPKRELTNEKLF
. TRBJ1-4 TRBV10-3 AISEGHSNEKLF
. TRBJ1-3 TRBV9 ASSEDTYRNTIY
. TRBJ2-2 TRBV6-1 ASKSNTGELF
TRBD1 TRBJ2-3 TRBV5-1 ASSLVGTGWADTQY
TRBD1 TRBJ1-5 TRBV2 ASSARTGAYRNQPQH
. TRBJ2-7 TRBV28 ASSLGRFSYEQY
. TRBJ1-4 TRBV11-2 ASSPRGLTNEKLF
. TRBJ2-2 TRBV5-1 ASSYLGGNTGELF
TRBD2 TRBJ2-3 TRBV19 ASSTVSGSGTDTQY
TRBD1 TRBJ2-7 TRBV6-5 ASRTDRGRGHEQY
. TRBJ1-4 TRBV5-1 ASSLDGGRATNEKLF
. TRBJ2-1 TRBV4-3 ASSQVGQGYVDEQF
. TRBJ1-1 TRBV6-5 AVKWGVNTEAF
. TRBJ2-7 TRBV7-8 ASSTQGVGTSPTYEQY
. TRBJ2-2 TRBV28 ASTLGGSGELF
. TRBJ2-1 TRBV25-1 ASSVGELGNEQF
. TRBJ1-5 TRBV5-1 ASSLGGAGNQPQH
TRBD2 TRBJ2-7 TRBV28 ASRPRLAGNRHEQY
TRBD1 TRBJ2-7 TRBV5-1 ASSLQGTPGEQY
. TRBJ1-1 TRBV11-2 ASSLERLNTEAF
. TRBJ1-4 TRBV6-1 ASTEGQREKLF
. TRBJ1-1 TRBV7-9 ASSLKANTEAF
TRBD2 TRBJ2-1 TRBV11-2 ASSLLSLAGHEQF
TRBD1 TRBJ2-1 TRBV29-1 SVGQGAGEQF
. TRBJ2-5 TRBV5-1 ASSLGGTLQETQY
TRBD2 TRBJ2-1 TRBV10-3 AISGGLAGREQF
. TRBJ1-1 TRBV5-1 ASSLVDTEAF
. TRBJ2-1 TRBV28 ASSPPFQEQF
TRBD2 TRBJ2-1 TRBV4-1 ASSQDSGYYNEQF
. TRBJ1-2 TRBV9 ASSAESYGYT
. TRBJ2-3 TRBV2 ASSVRVADTDTQY
. TRBJ2-2 TRBV5-1 ASSLGGISTGELF